The 21 T cell receptor beta chains below come from one sample, sequenced in a study of shared clonotypes between healthy human individuals. Profiled with immunoSEQ multiplex PCR; TCRdb holds only in-frame clones, not every one. Of about 1.5 million clones listed, around 97% were seen once; the top ten hold approximately 1.1%. The material sequenced was naive CD4+ T cells sorted from blood. Subset meaning: CD45RA+ positively selected. These receptors came from a man aged 25-45 years in good health.

The chain employs TRBV19 and TRBJ1-4; D gene uncertain. The ends were cut back, 3 bases at V and 8 bases at J, with 16 bases in the middle. Germline values: CDR1 LNHDA, CDR2 SQIVND (reference sequence). This CDR3 is 15 amino acids long. CDR3 nucleotide sequence: TGTGCCAGTAGTATCCTCAGCACCGGCGACGAAAAACTGTTTTTT. Protein: CASSILSTGDEKLFF.

The chain combines TRBV29-1 with TRBJ2-1; TRBD1 matches 9 bases. CDR1 SQVTM and CDR2 ANQGSEA come from the germline V gene. The ends lost 7 bases at V and 7 bases at J; junction bases unmatched: 8. The CDR3 sequence is 13 residues long. The CDR3 is CSGDRARQNEQFF. The CDR3 DNA follows: TGCAGCGGGGACAGGGCTCGACAGAATGAGCAGTTCTTC.

The chain links TRBV9 to TRBJ2-1; 11 bases line up with TRBD1. CDR3 length: 16 amino acids. Germline CDR1 is SGDLS and CDR2 is YYNGEE. The V segment lost 4 bases and the J segment 3 bases; nucleotides outside the gene matches: 6. This chain's CDR3 is CASSRTGTGGYNEQFF. The CDR3 DNA follows: TGTGCCAGCAGCCGAACAGGGACAGGGGGCTACAATGAGCAGTTCTTC.

In the case of this clone: Within the sample, other DNA sequences also encode this same CDR3. V usage is TRBV7-9 and J usage is TRBJ1-1; 7 bases map to TRBD1. The CDR3 is 13 amino acids. The J segment lost 2 bases and the V segment lost 4 bases, leaving 1 base of the junction unmatched. Per germline, CDR1 SEHNR and CDR2 FQNEAQ (reference sequence). CDR3 amino acids: CASSWTGNTEAFF. CDR3 in DNA: TGTGCCAGCAGCTGGACAGGCAACACTGAAGCTTTCTTT.

The rearrangement uses TRBV14 and TRBJ1-2; 11 bases agree with TRBD1. This CDR3 is built from 16 residues. Trimming cost V 2 bases and J 3 bases; bases outside gene matches: 5. CDR1 is SGHDN and CDR2 is FVKESK in the germline V gene. The CDR3 region has the DNA TGTGCCAGCAGCCAACGGACAGGGGGCCTGGACTATGGCTACACCTTC. Encoded protein: CASSQRTGGLDYGYTF.

The rearrangement uses TRBV5-6 and TRBJ1-2; 10 bases are shared with TRBD1. Trimming removed 4 bases from V and 6 bases from J; junction bases left unmatched: 9. The CDR3 length is 15 residues. Germline V gene sequence: CDR1 SGHDT, CDR2 YYEEEE. CDR3 sequence: CASSPDRGRMDGYTF. The CDR3 coding sequence is TGTGCCAGCAGCCCTGACAGGGGGCGTATGGATGGCTACACCTTC.

The CDR3 loop is CASSVPKPEQFF. For the CDR3, the DNA is TGTGCCAGCAGTGTTCCGAAACCCGAGCAGTTCTTC. The chain couples TRBV2 to TRBJ2-1; the D is unclear. This CDR3 has 12 amino acids. V shed 4 bases and J shed 10 bases, with 11 bases lying between them. Germline V lookup: CDR1 SNHLY, CDR2 FYNNEI.

The chain links TRBV29-1 to TRBJ2-3; D is uncertain. Germline-derived CDR1 and CDR2 are SQVTM and ANQGSEA. Trimming removed 1 base at V and 6 bases at J, with 14 bases between. The CDR3 is 14 amino acids. The CDR3 spells CSVEGRVKKDTQYF. The CDR3 DNA reads TGCAGCGTTGAAGGCAGAGTTAAGAAGGATACGCAGTATTTT.

The chain joins TRBV6-5 to TRBJ1-5; D not resolved. The CDR3 sequence is 13 residues long. CDR1 MNHEY and CDR2 SVGAGI come from the germline V gene. V shed 5 bases and J shed 4 bases, with 9 bases lying between them. The CDR3 nucleotides are TGTGCCAGCAGTGCTTGGATGAATCAGCCCCAGCATTTT. As protein: CASSAWMNQPQHF.

The rearrangement joins TRBV5-1 to TRBJ2-1; 11 nucleotides match TRBD1. J lost 6 bases, V lost 3 bases, and 5 bases had no gene match. The CDR3 runs 15 residues. Germline values: CDR1 SGHRS, CDR2 YFSETQ. The CDR3 is CASSSTGTGGNEQFF. In nucleotides, the CDR3 is TGCGCCAGCAGCTCAACCGGGACAGGGGGCAATGAGCAGTTCTTC.

The V gene is TRBV11-2, the J gene TRBJ2-4; the D is unclear. V shed 1 base and J shed 4 bases, with 20 bases lying between them. This CDR3 has 18 amino acids. Germline loops: CDR1 SGHAT, CDR2 FQNNGV. The chain's CDR3 is CASSLARQYGPRKNIQYF. The CDR3 DNA follows: TGTGCCAGCAGCTTAGCGCGTCAGTACGGGCCGAGAAAAAACATTCAGTACTTC.

The J gene is TRBJ2-1, the V gene TRBV6-5, with D possibly matching TRBD2 (5 bases). Trimming shortened V by 6 bases and J by 5 bases, and 17 bases separated the two germline ends. The germline CDR1 and CDR2 sequences are MNHEY and SVGAGI. This CDR3 spans 15 amino acids. CDR3 in DNA: TGTGCCAGCAGGCCCCCGGGAACCCTAAACAATGAGCAGTTCTTC. It encodes CASRPPGTLNNEQFF.

The CDR3 protein is CAISAQGRVETQYF. CDR3 nucleotide sequence: TGTGCCATCAGTGCCCAGGGTAGAGTGGAGACCCAGTACTTC. The chain combines TRBV10-3 with TRBJ2-5; D might be TRBD1 (5 bases). Trimming took off 4 bases at V and 5 bases at J, with 14 bases between the two ends. Germline-derived CDR1 and CDR2 are ENHRY and SYGVKD. This CDR3 is 14 amino acids long.

The V and J genes are TRBV28 and TRBJ1-2, with a weak D call TRBD1 (5 bases). Trimming pared 5 bases from V and 10 bases from J, leaving 8 bases between. In germline, CDR1 is MDHEN, CDR2 SYDVKM. CDR3 length equals 10 residues. The CDR3 spells CASSGRDYTF. CDR3 nucleotide sequence: TGTGCCAGCAGTGGCAGGGACTACACCTTC.

The chain uses TRBV7-8 and TRBJ2-1; D is perhaps TRBD2 (5 bases). There are 13 residues in the CDR3. With 5 bases removed from V and 3 bases from J, the gap between germline ends came to 8 bases. Germline CDR1 is SGHVS and CDR2 is FQNEAQ. The CDR3 region is CASSPRGYNEQFF. The CDR3 DNA reads as TGTGCCAGCAGCCCCCGGGGCTACAATGAGCAGTTCTTC.

This clone was counted a single time. V and J are TRBV14 and TRBJ2-3; possible D gene TRBD2, 6 bases. Looked up from germline, CDR1 is SGHDN and CDR2 is FVKESK. V lost 2 bases to trimming and J lost 7 bases, with 13 bases between them. CDR3 length equals 14 residues. The CDR3 sequence: CASSQRTNPNTQYF. CDR3 DNA sequence: TGTGCCAGCAGCCAACGGACTAACCCAAATACGCAGTATTTT.

V and J are TRBV19 and TRBJ2-5; D tentatively reads TRBD1 or TRBD2 (6 bases each). CDR3 length: 18 amino acids. Germline V CDR1 and CDR2: LNHDA, SQIVND (reference sequence). V was cut by 5 bases and J by 7 bases, with 29 bases left in between. The CDR3 DNA follows: TGTGCCAGTAGTCAACAAATTCCAGGGGTGCGGGGCAGCGGGACCCAGTACTTC. Amino acids: CASSQQIPGVRGSGTQYF.

Note on this clone: This specimen includes other DNA sequences encoding the same CDR3. The chain carries TRBV18 and TRBJ2-5; D gene unclear. V was shortened by 2 bases and J by 3 bases, with 4 bases between the two germline ends. Germline assignment: CDR1 KGHSH and CDR2 LQKENI. This CDR3 region has 12 residues. The CDR3 protein is CASSPGEETQYF. The CDR3 DNA reads as TGTGCCAGCTCACCAGGAGAAGAGACCCAGTACTTC.

The chain is built from TRBV6-1 and TRBJ2-1; 9 nucleotides align to TRBD1. V was clipped by 2 bases and J by 4 bases; unmatched bases: 9. Germline lookup yields CDR1 MNHNS and CDR2 SASEGT. This CDR3 is 17 amino acids long. CDR3 residues: CASSELPGQGLYNEQFF. The CDR3 coding sequence is TGTGCCAGCAGTGAATTGCCGGGACAGGGTTTATACAATGAGCAGTTCTTC.

The rearrangement links TRBV2 to TRBJ1-1, with a tentative D call TRBD1 (6 bases). Germline CDR1 reads SNHLY; CDR2 reads FYNNEI. The V end was cut by 5 bases, the J end by 5 bases, with 9 bases between. This CDR3 comprises 12 residues. The CDR3 region is CASSYDRTEAFF. In nucleotides, the CDR3 is TGTGCCAGCAGTTACGACAGGACTGAAGCTTTCTTT.

J is TRBJ2-5 and V is TRBV9; TRBD2 matches at 9 bases. Germline CDR1 SGDLS, CDR2 YYNGEE. Trimming at V came to 0 bases and at J to 4 bases, leaving 7 bases not matched to a gene. The CDR3 is 16 residues long. The CDR3 reads CASSVGAGGPAETQYF. The CDR3 nucleotides are TGTGCCAGCAGCGTAGGTGCGGGAGGGCCAGCAGAGACCCAGTACTTC.